This TCR beta chain was sequenced during a study of cytomegalovirus exposure and HLA in healthy donors. Study at large: Earlier sequencing of about 179 million T cells yielded 90 million to 140 million unique TCR beta sequences. Study-wide findings and caveats: Some highly shared sequence variants likely arose as a pipeline artifact.

This clone was detected only a few times. Its antigen is currently unknown. PCR primers comprised 60 Vbeta and 13 Jbeta primers. TCRdb's table, derived via immunoSEQ multiplex PCR, lists solely in-frame clones and lacks some. The data contain around 130,000 clones, about three quarters of them singletons. The receptor was isolated from a woman aged 18-29 years in good health and CMV-seronegative. Sequences were obtained from PBMCs.

This CDR3 reads CASLLGETQYF. The CDR3 DNA reads TGTGCCAGCCTCCTCGGGGAGACCCAGTACTTC. The chain joins TRBV7-8 to TRBJ2-5; D is uncertain. The germline gives CDR1 SGHVS, CDR2 FQNEAQ. There are 11 residues in the CDR3. Trimming stripped 8 bases from V and 5 bases from J, with 9 bases between.